This T cell receptor (beta chain) comes out of a study of shared clonotypes between healthy human individuals. Study-level findings and limits: When compared with the clonotypes that were shared by all four sorted-subset donors, the non-shared clonotypes turned out to have lower generation probabilities.

Once extracted for a subset, genomic DNA was divided evenly among several immunoSEQ plates. TCRdb's copy holds only in-frame clones and misses some; the assay was immunoSEQ multiplex PCR. This sample carries about 380,000 clones, approximately 96% of them seen once, and the ten largest clones take approximately 0.32%. As concerns this clone: What it recognizes is unknown.

The receptor was derived from a young man in good health. Sequencing was carried out using memory CD8+ T cells sorted from blood. Described subset: CD45RO+ cells pooled with CCR7-negative TemRA cells.

DNA of the CDR3: TGCGCCAGCAGTCAAAATCACCACCAGGGTCGCGGGGGGGCCCAGCATTTT. This translates into CASSQNHHQGRGGAQHF. The chain uses TRBV23-1 and TRBJ1-5, with D perhaps matching TRBD1 (5 bases). TRBV23-1 is assigned to the ORF class and has an uncertain function. There are 17 residues in the CDR3. Trimming pared 2 bases from V and 11 bases from J, leaving 25 bases between.